This is a list of T cell receptor beta chains from one sample in a study of brain T cells in children with intractable seizures. Clones were read by immunoSEQ multiplex PCR, and TCRdb kept only the in-frame ones, dropping some. The table lists about 320,000 clones, roughly 93% of them singletons. Sequenced here: peripheral blood, sampled around 5 months after surgery. The origin of the receptors is a boy in the first two years of life with tuberous sclerosis and intractable seizures. Both conserved end residues are part of each CDR3. A D gene is named only where the DNA matches it firmly. Expanded clones are given a class, and other clones once, few, many or no size at all.

clone_size	d_call	v_call	j_call	cdr3_length	cdr3_nt	cdr3_aa
.	.	TRBV5-1	TRBJ2-7	15	TGCGCCAGCAGCTTGGGACTAGTCCTCACCTACGAGCAGTACTTC	CASSLGLVLTYEQYF
.	.	TRBV7-8	TRBJ2-1	16	TGTGCCAGCAGCTTAGAGCCAGGGAGTTTCGACAATGAGCAGTTCTTC	CASSLEPGSFDNEQFF
.	.	TRBV5-8	TRBJ1-2	13	TGTGCCAGCAGCTCCGGACCCATACATGGCTACACCTTC	CASSSGPIHGYTF
.	.	TRBV20-1	TRBJ2-5	9	TGCATTCCCAGTGGGACCCAGTACTTC	CIPSGTQYF
.	.	TRBV6-5	TRBJ2-7	15	TGTGCCAGCAGTTACAACCAGCGATCGATCTACGAGCAGTACTTC	CASSYNQRSIYEQYF
.	.	TRBV29-1	TRBJ1-1	13	TGCAGCGTTGAATCGGGATTGAACACTGAAGCTTTCTTT	CSVESGLNTEAFF
.	.	TRBV10-2	TRBJ2-7	15	TGCGCCAGCACTGAGGCCTTGGGACGTCTTCGGGAGCAGTACTTC	CASTEALGRLREQYF
.	.	TRBV7-9	TRBJ2-3	12	TGTGCCAGCAGCTCGTATAGCGGTACGCAGTATTTT	CASSSYSGTQYF
.	.	TRBV6-1	TRBJ1-1	14	TGTGCCAGCAGTGAAGCGCAGAGGAACACTGAAGCTTTCTTT	CASSEAQRNTEAFF
.	.	TRBV27	TRBJ2-5	14	TGTGCCAGCAGTGCTTCGTGGGGGCAAGAGACCCAGTACTTC	CASSASWGQETQYF
.	.	TRBV6-1	TRBJ1-2	14	TGTGCCAGCAGTGAAGCCCGAGGGTCCTATGGCTACACCTTC	CASSEARGSYGYTF
.	.	TRBV24-1	TRBJ1-5	14	TGTGCCACCAGTGAGATAGGGTCCAATCAGCCCCAGCATTTT	CATSEIGSNQPQHF
.	TRBD1	TRBV28	TRBJ2-7	15	TGTGCCAGCAGTTTTAGAGCCGGGACAGCGTACGAGCAGTACTTC	CASSFRAGTAYEQYF
.	.	TRBV28	TRBJ1-1	16	TGTGCCAGCAGTTTAACCCAGGGACGGCGGGGCACTGAAGCTTTCTTT	CASSLTQGRRGTEAFF
once	TRBD1	TRBV27	TRBJ1-2	15	TGTGCCAGCAGTTCCGTCGGGACAGGGGGTGGTGGCTACACCTTC	CASSSVGTGGGGYTF
.	.	TRBV20-1	TRBJ1-5	12	TGCAGTGCTAGTAGGAGGGATCAGCCCCAGCATTTT	CSASRRDQPQHF
.	.	TRBV11-1	TRBJ1-2	14	TGTGCCAGCAGTCCAAATCCAACTAACTATGGCTACACCTTC	CASSPNPTNYGYTF
.	.	TRBV11-3	TRBJ2-1	16	TGTGCCAGCAGCGATTCATGGACCCAACCCGACAATGAGCAGTTCTTC	CASSDSWTQPDNEQFF
.	.	TRBV23-1	TRBJ2-3	16	TGCGCCAGCAGTCAATACGATGGCCGGGGAACAGATACGCAGTATTTT	CASSQYDGRGTDTQYF
.	.	TRBV6-5	TRBJ1-2	14	TGTGCCAGCGGAACAGACCCTGCTAACTATGGCTACACCTTC	CASGTDPANYGYTF
.	TRBD2	TRBV5-1	TRBJ2-1	17	TGCGCCAGCAGCTTAGGATTGACTAGCGGGGGGAACAATGAGCAGTTCTTC	CASSLGLTSGGNNEQFF
.	TRBD1	TRBV5-6	TRBJ1-1	14	TGTGCCAGCAGTTTGGACAGGGATCGGACTGAAGCTTTCTTT	CASSLDRDRTEAFF
.	.	TRBV21-1	TRBJ2-7	21	TGTGCCAGCAGCAGAACTCTAAGGAGGACTAGCGCGTACCTAGGGACCTACGAGCAGTACTTC	CASSRTLRRTSAYLGTYEQYF
.	TRBD2	TRBV6-1	TRBJ2-4	17	TGTGCCAGCAGTGCGGACCGACTAGCGGAGTGGGGTAGCATTCAGTACTTC	CASSADRLAEWGSIQYF
.	.	TRBV5-4	TRBJ2-3	15	TGTGCCAGCAGCGAAGAGGGGGGCTCACCAGATACGCAGTATTTT	CASSEEGGSPDTQYF
.	.	TRBV2	TRBJ1-5	11	TGTGCCAGCGCCAGCAATCAGCCCCAGCATTTT	CASASNQPQHF
.	.	TRBV4-2	TRBJ1-3	16	TGTGCCAGCAGCCGATCCTGGGGGAGGGACGGAAACACCATATATTTT	CASSRSWGRDGNTIYF
.	TRBD2	TRBV9	TRBJ2-3	15	TGTGCCAGCAGCGTAGGGGGACTAGCGCTGGATACGCAGTATTTT	CASSVGGLALDTQYF